This T cell receptor beta chain is drawn from a study of blood T cell repertoires in COVID-19. About the study: Collection of acute and convalescent COVID-19 samples took place in the United States, Italy and Spain.

From germline, CDR1 is SGHTA and CDR2 FQGNSA. The CDR3 is made up of 18 amino acids. Between the trimmed V and J ends, which lost 3 bases and 1 base, there was a span of 19 bases. Libraries were prepared by immunoSEQ multiplex PCR; TCRdb keeps only in-frame clonotypes and omits some of them. The data show fewer than 350,000 clones, roughly 90% seen once. This chain joins TRBV7-2 and TRBJ2-4; D possibly corresponds to TRBD1 (5 bases). The source of this sequence is a man in his forties who had been exposed to COVID-19. The sample taken for sequencing was PBMCs or T cells enriched from blood (not recorded which). The CDR3 nucleotides read TGTGCCAGCAGCTTTGGCAGGGTGCGGCCGAGGGCCAAAAACATTCAGTACTTC. As protein: CASSFGRVRPRAKNIQYF.